One and the same sample provided the 21 T cell receptor beta chains below, sequenced in a study of T cells in women clearing cervical HPV infection. Sequenced by immunoSEQ multiplex PCR; TCRdb stores in-frame clones only, minus some. Listed are approximately 21,000 clones; 2.7% falls within the top ten. The material sequenced was blood buffy coat. The source is a woman aged 18 to 75 with a cervical HPV16 infection that either progressed to CIN3+ or cleared (not recorded which).

As for this clone: The read terminates 3 residues ahead of where the CDR3 ends, so the germline J gene completes it. This sequence joins TRBV20-1 and TRBJ1-2, with a weak D call TRBD1 (5 bases). Deletions cut 0 bases from V and 7 bases from J, with 12 bases between. The CDR3 has 13 residues. Germline assignment: CDR1 DFQATT and CDR2 SNEGSKA (reference sequence). The DNA read from the CDR3 is TGCAGTGCTAGAGATAAAGGAGGGGTTGGC. Amino acids: CSARDKGGVG. The CDR3 in full is CSARDKGGVGYTF.

A word on this clone: The sequenced fragment ends 3 residues before the CDR3 boundary, so the rest is inferred from the germline J gene. The V gene is TRBV19, the J gene TRBJ2-2; D perhaps matches TRBD2 (5 bases). Trimming pared 2 bases from V and 3 bases from J, leaving 10 bases between. Germline V gene data show CDR1 as LNHDA and CDR2 as SQIVND (reference sequence). CDR3 length equals 15 residues. The CDR3 bases that were read are TGTGCCAGTAGTATATCGGGGTTCGACACCGGGGAG. Protein product: CASSISGFDTGE. The full CDR3 protein reads CASSISGFDTGELFF.

Worth noting for this clone: With the read ending 3 residues before the CDR3 end, the germline J gene is used to fill in that end. The rearrangement joins TRBV5-1 to TRBJ2-2, with 8 nucleotides matching TRBD1. Per the germline V gene, CDR1 is SGHRS and CDR2 is YFSETQ. This CDR3 comprises 15 residues. The CDR3 protein is CASSLAGQENEKLFF. The sequenced CDR3 bases are TGCGCCAGCAGCTTGGCGGGACAGGAGAATGAAAAG. Variable domain in full (rest from reference TRBV5-1 and TRBJ2-2): KAGVTQTPRYLIKTRGQQVTLSCSPISGHRSVSWYQQTPGQGLQFLFEYFSETQRNKGNFPGRFSGRQFSNSRSEMNVSTLELGDSALYLCASSLAGQENEKLFFGEGSRLTVL.

This chain's CDR3 is CASSLDDRYTDTQYF. CDR3 DNA (partial): TGCGCCAGCAGCTTGGACGACAGGTACACAGATACG. The J gene is TRBJ2-3, the V gene TRBV5-1; TRBD1 is a possible D gene (6 bases). The read terminates 3 residues ahead of where the CDR3 ends, so the germline J gene completes it. The CDR3 totals 15 residues. Germline V gene sequence: CDR1 SGHRS, CDR2 YFSETQ. V was cut by 0 bases and J by 2 bases, with 10 bases left in between.

Notes on this clone: The read is 3 residues too short to cover the CDR3 end, so that end is filled in from the germline J gene. The chain joins TRBV19 to TRBJ2-2; 11 nucleotides align to TRBD1. The CDR3 loop spans 14 amino acids. V was pared by 6 bases and J by 5 bases, with 2 bases of the junction left unmatched. The V gene's germline CDR1 is LNHDA and CDR2 SQIVND (reference sequence). CDR3 amino acids: CASRGTGGTGELFF. Incomplete CDR3 DNA: TGTGCCAGTAGGGGGACAGGGGGGACCGGGGAG. The full variable domain, its missing parts supplied by reference TRBV19 and TRBJ2-2, is DGGITQSPKYLFRKEGQNVTLSCEQNLNHDAMYWYRQDPGQGLRLIYYSQIVNDFQKGDIAEGYSVSREKKESFPLTVTSAQKNPTAFYLCASRGTGGTGELFFGEGSRLTVL.

Worth noting for this clone: From the germline J gene comes the end of the CDR3, since the read stops 3 residues before it. The genes are TRBV5-1 and TRBJ2-5, with D possibly being TRBD2 (7 bases). V gave up 4 bases and J gave up 5 bases, with 12 bases separating them. CDR3 length: 13 residues. CDR1 is SGHRS, CDR2 YFSETQ, per germline. The CDR3 loop is CASSRGAGETQYF. The covered CDR3 bases are TGCGCCAGCAGCCGGGGGGCTGGGGAGACC.

By frequency, this clone is medium-sized (0.01 to 0.1%). Incomplete CDR3 DNA: TGTGCCAGCAGCCGGGGGAACACTGAA. Its translation is CASSRGNTE. The entire CDR3 sequence reads CASSRGNTEAFF. The chain employs TRBV9 and TRBJ1-1; D uncertain. Read sequence stops 3 residues before the CDR3 end, and the germline J gene provides the missing end. Trimming removed 4 bases at V and 1 base at J, with 5 bases between. Per germline, CDR1 SGDLS and CDR2 YYNGEE. This CDR3 contains 12 residues. Full variable domain (rest looked up from reference TRBV9 and TRBJ1-1): DSGVTQTPKHLITATGQRVTLRCSPRSGDLSVYWYQQSLDQGLQFLIQYYNGEERAKGNILERFSAQQFPDLHSELNLSSLELGDSALYFCASSRGNTEAFFGQGTRLTVV.

Concerning this clone: The CDR3 extends 3 residues past the end of the read, so its final part is completed from the germline J gene. The chain employs TRBV7-2 and TRBJ1-5; 9 nucleotides align to TRBD1. CDR3 length: 15 amino acids. CDR1 is SGHTA and CDR2 is FQGNSA in the germline V gene. J was trimmed by 4 bases and V by 4 bases; bases with no gene match: 5. The part of the CDR3 DNA that was read is TGTGCCAGCAGCTCGATTGACAGGGGGAATCAGCCC. The encoded protein is CASSSIDRGNQP. The CDR3 as a whole reads CASSSIDRGNQPQHF. Drawing the rest from reference TRBV7-2 and TRBJ1-5, the complete variable domain is GAGVSQSPSNKVTEKGKDVELRCDPISGHTALYWYRQSLGQGLEFLIYFQGNSAPDKSGLPSDRFSAERTGGSVSTLTIQRTQQEDSAVYLCASSSIDRGNQPQHFGDGTRLSIL.

Notes on this clone: The CDR3 is cut off 3 residues early in the read; its end comes from the germline J gene. The chain links TRBV19 to TRBJ1-3; weak D call: TRBD1 (5 bases). This CDR3 comprises 16 residues. CDR1 and CDR2 (germline): LNHDA, SQIVND (reference sequence). Trimming removed 3 bases from V and 0 bases from J, with 12 bases in between. The CDR3 here is CASSIPGRSSGNTIYF. The sequenced part of the CDR3 DNA is TGTGCCAGTAGTATTCCAGGGCGGAGCTCTGGAAACACC.

Of note for this clone: One end of the junction varies from germline; a read error may be responsible. The observed sequence ends 3 residues before the CDR3 terminus, with the missing tail filled in from the germline J gene. Other nucleotide sequences in the sample specify the same CDR3. This chain joins TRBV5-1 and TRBJ1-3, with 8 bases matching TRBD1. The germline V gene encodes CDR1 SGHRS and CDR2 YFSETQ. The CDR3 is 15 residues long. The part of the CDR3 DNA that was read is TGCGCCAGCAGCTCTCAGGGGGCGATTGGAAACACT. It specifies CASSSQGAIGNT. In full, the CDR3 reads CASSSQGAIGNTIYF.

Of note for this clone: The read terminates 3 residues ahead of where the CDR3 ends, so the germline J gene completes it. The V call is TRBV6-2 or TRBV6-3, the J call TRBJ2-7, with TRBD1 identical over 10 bases. CDR1 is MNHEY, CDR2 SVGEGT, per germline. The ends lost 8 bases at V and 3 bases at J; junction bases unmatched: 10. The CDR3 totals 15 residues. CDR3 DNA, as far as it was read: TGTGCCAGCCGCACCCTAGGGACAGGGGTCTACGAG. Its protein product is CASRTLGTGVYE. The whole CDR3 is CASRTLGTGVYEQYF.

In the case of this clone: From the germline J gene comes the end of the CDR3, since the read stops 3 residues before it. The chain carries TRBV7-8 and TRBJ2-1; D not certain. V lost 4 bases and J 9 bases, leaving 7 bases between the germline ends. The CDR3 covers 11 residues. Germline assignment: CDR1 SGHVS and CDR2 FQNEAQ. The CDR3 spells CASSSNSEQFF. CDR3 DNA, as far as it was read: TGTGCCAGCAGCTCGAACTCTGAG.

A word on this clone: The CDR3 end falls 3 residues outside the read, so it is completed with the germline J gene. The V and J genes are TRBV20-1 and TRBJ1-2; weak D call: TRBD1 (6 bases). CDR3 length: 14 residues. The V end was cut by 6 bases, the J end by 2 bases, with 16 bases between. CDR1 DFQATT and CDR2 SNEGSKA come from the germline V gene (reference sequence). CDR3 DNA, as far as it was read: TGCAGTGCCCAGAGGGGGGGCGGGAACTATGGC. Amino acid sequence: CSAQRGGGNYG. The whole CDR3 protein is CSAQRGGGNYGYTF.

Turning to this clone: Read coverage stops 3 residues before the CDR3 terminus; the germline J gene supplies the remainder. The chain has TRBV2 and TRBJ1-2, with 7 positions matching TRBD1. The CDR3 sequence is 15 residues long. Germline V gene lookup returns CDR1 SNHLY and CDR2 FYNNEI. Partial CDR3 DNA: TGTGCCAGCAGCGGACAAACAGGGGTGCAAGAGACC. Protein product: CASSGQTGVQET. The CDR3 in its entirety is CASSGQTGVQETYTF.

CDR3 residues: CASRRLDNSYDYTF. The covered CDR3 bases are TGTGCCAGCAGACGCTTGGACAACTCCTACGAC. V is TRBV7-9 and J is TRBJ1-2; TRBD1 is a possible D gene (5 bases). Coverage ceases 3 residues before the CDR3 finishes, and the germline J gene fills in the end. Germline values: CDR1 SEHNR, CDR2 FQNEAQ (reference sequence). CDR3 size: 14 residues.

With respect to this clone: The CDR3 end falls 3 residues outside the read, so it is completed with the germline J gene. The genes are TRBV2 and TRBJ1-2; TRBD1 matches at 9 bases. The germline gives CDR1 SNHLY, CDR2 FYNNEI. The CDR3 length is 11 residues. J was trimmed by 6 bases and V by 9 bases; bases with no gene match: 2. The sequenced CDR3 bases are TGTGCCAGACGACAGGGGGATGGC. This sequence encodes CARRQGDG. The complete CDR3 sequence is CARRQGDGYTF.

As to this clone: With the read ending 3 residues before the CDR3 end, the germline J gene is used to fill in that end. The genes are TRBV20-1 and TRBJ2-7, with 8 bases matching TRBD2. This CDR3 spans 14 amino acids. Germline loops: CDR1 DFQATT, CDR2 SNEGSKA (reference sequence). Trimming at V came to 3 bases and at J to 6 bases, leaving 10 bases not matched to a gene. The part of the CDR3 DNA that was read is TGCAGTGCTAGTCAGCGGGGGACGACCTCCGAG. Its translation: CSASQRGTTSE. The full-length CDR3 reads as CSASQRGTTSEQYF.

To note about this clone: The CDR3 is cut off 3 residues early in the read; its end comes from the germline J gene. The chain joins TRBV2 to TRBJ2-5; D is perhaps TRBD1 (6 bases). V was cut by 10 bases and J by 0 bases, with 9 bases left in between. Germline V gene lookup returns CDR1 SNHLY and CDR2 FYNNEI. The CDR3 sequence is 12 residues long. The covered CDR3 bases are TGTGCCAAGGGGGACAACCAAGAGACC. It is translated as CAKGDNQET. Given in full, the CDR3 is CAKGDNQETQYF.

About this clone: The CDR3 end falls 3 residues outside the read, so it is completed with the germline J gene. This sequence joins TRBV2 and TRBJ1-4; D is unresolved. Germline V gene sequence: CDR1 SNHLY, CDR2 FYNNEI. The CDR3 totals 14 residues. V lost 7 bases, J lost 2 bases, and 11 bases lay in between. This CDR3 is CASKLPATNEKLFF. Partial CDR3 DNA: TGTGCCAGCAAGCTTCCTGCGACTAATGAAAAA.

As for this clone: The CDR3 is cut off 3 residues early in the read; its end comes from the germline J gene. The same CDR3 also results from other DNA sequences found in this sample. The chain carries TRBV10-3 and TRBJ1-2, with D unclear. Germline V CDR1 and CDR2: ENHRY, SYGVKD. V was pared by 2 bases and J by 4 bases, with 5 bases between. The CDR3 has 12 amino acids. Partial CDR3 DNA: TGTGCCATCAGTGAGCAGTTCTATGGC. Encoded protein: CAISEQFYG. The entire CDR3 is CAISEQFYGYTF.

Comments on this clone: The CDR3 goes on 3 residues after the read ends, and that part is filled in from the germline J gene. The rearrangement links TRBV6-2 or TRBV6-3 to TRBJ2-1; 9 bases line up with TRBD2. The CDR3 runs to 17 residues. V lost 2 bases and J lost 2; bases outside the gene matches: 7. Per the germline V gene, CDR1 is MNHEY and CDR2 is SVGEGT. The CDR3 DNA, read in part, is TGTGCCAGCAGTTACCAAGTAGCGGGAGAAACCTACAATGAG. Its translation: CASSYQVAGETYNE. The whole CDR3 sequence is CASSYQVAGETYNEQFF.